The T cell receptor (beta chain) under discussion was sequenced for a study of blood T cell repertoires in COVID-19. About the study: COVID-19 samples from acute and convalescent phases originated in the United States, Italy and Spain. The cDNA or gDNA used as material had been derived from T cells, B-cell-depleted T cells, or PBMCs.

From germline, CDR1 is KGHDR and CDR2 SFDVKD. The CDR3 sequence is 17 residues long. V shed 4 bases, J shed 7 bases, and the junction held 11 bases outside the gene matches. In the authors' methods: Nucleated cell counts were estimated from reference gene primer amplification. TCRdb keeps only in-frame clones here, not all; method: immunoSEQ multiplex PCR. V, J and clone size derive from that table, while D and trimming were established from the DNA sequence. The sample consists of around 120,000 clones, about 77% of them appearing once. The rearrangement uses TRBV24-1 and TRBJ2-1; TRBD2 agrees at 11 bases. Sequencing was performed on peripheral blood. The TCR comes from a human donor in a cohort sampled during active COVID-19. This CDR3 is CATSDGTTSGGWNEQFF. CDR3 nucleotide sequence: TGTGCCACCAGTGACGGAACCACTAGCGGGGGTTGGAATGAGCAGTTCTTC.